What follows describes a single T cell receptor (beta chain). The antigen remains unidentified. Trimming left V 6 bases short and J 0 bases short, with 11 bases between. Germline V lookup: CDR1 SNHLY, CDR2 FYNNEI. This CDR3 contains 15 residues. The data derive from a study of shared clonotypes between healthy human individuals. Naive CD45RA+ and memory CD45RA-negative subsets were split from CD4+ cells. Repertoires were generated with immunoSEQ multiplex PCR, while TCRdb's copy carries only in-frame clones and drops some. This sample has around 2,000,000 clones, with 95% found just once. Notes on the study in general: Relative to clonotypes present in all four donors, those not shared had lower generation probabilities.

The chain couples TRBV2 to TRBJ2-2; D unresolved. The sample was naive CD4+ T cells sorted from blood. Subset described: CD45RA+ positively selected. This clonotype originated in a man aged 18 to 29 in good health. The CDR3 nucleotides are TGTGCCAGCAGCCTGGGTATAGCGAACACCGGGGAGCTGTTTTTT. Its protein product is CASSLGIANTGELFF.